This record covers a single TCR beta chain. Antigen: not known. This CDR3 is also generated by other DNA sequences in the sample. This CDR3 has 12 residues. Between the trimmed V and J ends, which lost 2 bases and 5 bases, there was a span of 6 bases. Looked up from germline, CDR1 is MNHNY and CDR2 is SVGAGI (reference sequence). Sequencing was performed with immunoSEQ multiplex PCR; in TCRdb, only in-frame clones are kept and a portion is missing. The table lists 2 million to 2.5 million clones, over 90% of them singletons. The source of the sample is a study of shared clonotypes between healthy human individuals. Points from the study as a whole: It was the non-shared clonotypes that had lower generation probabilities than clonotypes shared by all four donors.

The chain joins TRBV6-6 to TRBJ2-5; no clear D gene. The sample comprised naive CD4+ T cells from PBMCs. Subset meaning: CD45RA+ positively selected. The clonotype comes from a man between 18 and 29 years old in good health. Some clones in this sample may be carry-over from other donors' samples. The CDR3, as DNA: TGTGCCAGCAGTTACCCGGGTGAGACCCAGTACTTC. It codes for CASSYPGETQYF.